Below, 27 T cell receptor beta chains from the same sample are listed, as sequenced in a study of shared clonotypes between healthy human individuals. Libraries were prepared by immunoSEQ multiplex PCR; TCRdb keeps only in-frame clonotypes and omits some of them. The sample yields more than 2,000,000 clones, around 90% seen once. Sequences were obtained from naive CD4+ T cells sorted from blood. Subset noted: CD45RA+ positively selected. The receptor set was obtained from a young man in good health.

The V call is TRBV30, the J call TRBJ2-5; D is perhaps TRBD1 (6 bases). Judging by the DNA end, TRBJ2-7 fits better; the J call may be wrong. Germline V gene sequence: CDR1 GTSNPN, CDR2 SVGIG (reference sequence). The CDR3 totals 12 residues. The CDR3 DNA is TGTGCCTGGAGTGGGACAGACTACGAGCAGTACTTC. Protein: CAWSGTDYEQYF.

The chain recombines TRBV6-1 with TRBJ2-7; the match to TRBD1 covers 8 bases. CDR3 length: 14 amino acids. V shed 4 bases, J shed 6 bases, and the junction held 8 bases outside the gene matches. The germline V gene has CDR1 MNHNS and CDR2 SASEGT. The CDR3 sequence is CASSAKEDRVEQYF. CDR3 DNA sequence: TGTGCCAGCAGTGCCAAGGAGGACAGGGTCGAGCAGTACTTC.

The rearrangement uses TRBV5-4 and TRBJ1-2; D not resolved. The V end was cut by 2 bases, the J end by 5 bases, with 7 bases between. Germline CDR1 is SGHNT and CDR2 is YYREEE (reference sequence). The CDR3 is 12 amino acids. The CDR3 reads CASSFVGYGYTF. The CDR3 coding sequence is TGTGCCAGCAGCTTCGTAGGGTATGGCTACACCTTC.

Regarding this clone: Other DNA sequences in this sample translate to the same CDR3. The genes are TRBV5-1 and TRBJ2-7; D perhaps matches TRBD1 (5 bases). In germline, CDR1 is SGHRS, CDR2 YFSETQ. The CDR3 length is 12 residues. V shed 2 bases and J shed 3 bases, with 6 bases lying between them. CDR3 in amino acids: CASSFQGYEQYF. The CDR3, as DNA: TGCGCCAGCAGCTTCCAGGGCTACGAGCAGTACTTC.

This chain links TRBV21-1 with TRBJ2-7; the table's D call, TRBD2, was not checked against the DNA. TRBV21-1 is deemed a pseudogene. The CDR3 runs 16 residues. CDR3 sequence (DNA): TGTGCCAGCAGCTCCCTGGGGGGGGCGCATCCCTACGAGCAGTACTTC. Amino acids: CASSSLGGAHPYEQYF.

This chain uses TRBV10-3 with TRBJ2-7; 14 bases align to TRBD2. The CDR3 runs to 16 residues. CDR1 and CDR2 (germline): ENHRY, SYGVKD. With 10 bases clipped from V and 4 bases from J, the junction kept 12 bases outside the gene matches. This CDR3 reads CATGLAGEGGGYEQYF. The CDR3 region has the DNA TGTGCCACGGGACTAGCGGGAGAAGGTGGGGGATACGAGCAGTACTTC.

This chain links TRBV4-3 with TRBJ2-4; D is unresolved. This CDR3 is built from 15 residues. The germline V gene has CDR1 LGHNA and CDR2 YSLEER. The V and J ends lost 2 bases and 0 bases respectively, with 8 bases between them. CDR3 bases: TGCGCCAGCAGCCAAAACAGACCAGCCAAAAACATTCAGTACTTC. Its protein is CASSQNRPAKNIQYF.

The V and J genes are TRBV10-1 and TRBJ2-3, with D possibly matching TRBD2 (5 bases). Trimming removed 8 bases from V and 0 bases from J, with 9 bases in between. The CDR3 totals 13 residues. From germline, CDR1 is WNHNN and CDR2 SYGVQD (reference sequence). The CDR3 reads CASGGPSTDTQYF. Written as DNA, the CDR3 is TGCGCCAGCGGCGGGCCTAGCACAGATACGCAGTATTTT.

The chain uses TRBV9 and TRBJ2-3, with TRBD1 as a possible D gene (6 bases). Germline CDR1 reads SGDLS; CDR2 reads YYNGEE. V lost 0 bases, J lost 4 bases, and 18 bases lay in between. The CDR3 consists of 17 residues. The CDR3 is CASSVGRGRGSADTQYF. The CDR3, as DNA: TGTGCCAGCAGCGTAGGTCGGGGCAGGGGATCGGCAGATACGCAGTATTTT.

The chain employs TRBV28 and TRBJ2-3; D is tentatively TRBD1 or TRBD2 (6 bases each). V shed 8 bases and J shed 1 base, with 13 bases lying between them. Germline-derived CDR1 and CDR2 are MDHEN and SYDVKM. This CDR3 has 14 amino acids. CDR3 sequence: CASDRSGGTDTQYF. Written as DNA, the CDR3 is TGTGCCAGCGACAGGTCGGGGGGCACAGATACGCAGTATTTT.

The rearrangement links TRBV29-1 to TRBJ2-5, with D possibly being TRBD2 (5 bases). The closer fit of TRBJ2-7 to the DNA end suggests the J call may be wrong. This CDR3 is 13 amino acids long. Germline values: CDR1 SQVTM, CDR2 ANQGSEA. Here the CDR3 reads CSVEEGDTYEQYF. DNA for the CDR3: TGCAGCGTTGAAGAGGGAGACACCTACGAGCAGTACTTC.

The chain carries TRBV14 and TRBJ2-3; TRBD2 aligns across 8 bases. Looked up from germline, CDR1 is SGHDN and CDR2 is FVKESK. This CDR3 spans 16 amino acids. The J segment lost 0 bases and the V segment lost 2 bases, leaving 4 bases of the junction unmatched. CDR3 sequence (DNA): TGTGCCAGCAGCCAAACTAGCGGCCGTAGCACAGATACGCAGTATTTT. Encoded protein: CASSQTSGRSTDTQYF.

The chain uses TRBV30 and TRBJ1-5; D ambiguous. The germline V and J ends were trimmed by 3 bases and 4 bases, with 13 bases remaining between them. The germline CDR1 and CDR2 sequences are GTSNPN and SVGIG (reference sequence). The CDR3 totals 14 residues. This chain's CDR3 is CAWSANGVNQPQHF. CDR3 in DNA: TGTGCCTGGAGCGCTAACGGGGTTAATCAGCCCCAGCATTTT.

The J gene is TRBJ2-2, the V gene TRBV7-3, with D unresolved. Between the trimmed V and J ends, which lost 2 bases and 6 bases, there was a span of 4 bases. This CDR3 has 12 amino acids. CDR1 SGHTA and CDR2 FQGTGA come from the germline V gene. CDR3 DNA sequence: TGTGCCAGCAGCTTACCTTCCGGGGAGCTGTTTTTT. Translating gives CASSLPSGELFF.

Turning to this clone: The sample holds other DNA sequences that translate to the same CDR3. This rearrangement joins TRBV18 to TRBJ1-2; D is undetermined. CDR1 and CDR2 (germline): KGHSH, LQKENI. Trimming stripped 0 bases from V and 2 bases from J, with 7 bases between. The CDR3 has 14 residues. The CDR3 sequence: CASSPPKGNYGYTF. In DNA form, the CDR3 reads TGTGCCAGCTCACCACCTAAAGGGAACTATGGCTACACCTTC.

The chain recombines TRBV7-2 with TRBJ2-7; D may correspond to TRBD1 or TRBD2 (5 bases each). The CDR3 sequence is 15 residues long. V lost 7 bases and J lost 6, with 22 bases in between. Germline V gives CDR1 SGHTA, CDR2 FQGNSA. CDR3 bases: TGTGCCAGCAACCTAGAAGGGAGAGGGGAGTTCGAGCAGTACTTC. This gives the protein CASNLEGRGEFEQYF.

The chain is built from TRBV6-5 and TRBJ1-5, with TRBD1 as a possible D gene (5 bases). This CDR3 is built from 13 residues. V gave up 6 bases and J gave up 6 bases, with 12 bases separating them. CDR1 is MNHEY and CDR2 is SVGAGI in the germline V gene. The DNA for the CDR3 is TGTGCCAGCAGGTCAGGGCTGGGTCAGCCCCAGCATTTT. This translates into CASRSGLGQPQHF.

On this clone itself: This sample also contains other DNA sequences that code for the same CDR3. The chain carries TRBV5-4 and TRBJ2-1; 7 nucleotides agree with TRBD2. Germline CDR1 is SGHNT and CDR2 is YYREEE (reference sequence). This CDR3 spans 15 amino acids. V shed 4 bases and J 3 bases; nucleotides not matched to a gene: 7. CDR3 in amino acids: CASSPAGTIYNEQFF. CDR3 nucleotides: TGTGCCAGCAGCCCAGCGGGGACTATCTACAATGAGCAGTTCTTC.

The count of this clone is one. V is TRBV6-5 and J is TRBJ2-1; 7 nucleotides match TRBD2. Germline V gene lookup returns CDR1 MNHEY and CDR2 SVGAGI. After removal of 2 bases from V and 8 bases from J, the junction contained 6 bases not matched to a gene. The CDR3 is 14 amino acids. This CDR3 is CASSYAGVGDEQFF. The CDR3 DNA reads as TGTGCCAGCAGTTACGCGGGAGTAGGGGATGAGCAGTTCTTC.

J is TRBJ1-2 and V is TRBV28, with TRBD1 as a possible D gene (6 bases). This CDR3 comprises 15 residues. Germline V gene lookup returns CDR1 MDHEN and CDR2 SYDVKM. V shed 6 bases and J shed 3 bases, with 17 bases lying between them. The CDR3 sequence: CASSLAKGGDYGYTF. The CDR3 DNA reads as TGTGCCAGCAGCTTGGCGAAGGGGGGAGACTATGGCTACACCTTC.

Of note for this clone: The same CDR3 can be traced to other DNA sequences in this sample. V usage is TRBV9 and J usage is TRBJ1-3, with a tentative D call TRBD1 (6 bases). Between the trimmed V and J ends, which lost 0 bases and 0 bases, there was a span of 7 bases. From germline, CDR1 is SGDLS and CDR2 YYNGEE. The length of the CDR3 is 15 residues. The CDR3: CASSVEGGSGNTIYF. The CDR3 DNA follows: TGTGCCAGCAGCGTAGAGGGGGGCTCTGGAAACACCATATATTTT.

The chain couples TRBV6-1 to TRBJ2-3; no reliable D call. V lost 6 bases, J lost 0 bases, and 7 bases lay in between. Germline V gene lookup returns CDR1 MNHNS and CDR2 SASEGT. The CDR3 runs to 13 residues. The CDR3 DNA is TGTGCCAGCAGGATTCTTAGCACAGATACGCAGTATTTT. This translates into CASRILSTDTQYF.

The J gene is TRBJ2-2, the V gene TRBV5-1; TRBD2 is a possible D gene (5 bases). This CDR3 comprises 15 residues. Germline V gives CDR1 SGHRS, CDR2 YFSETQ. Trimming removed 3 bases from V and 2 bases from J, with 11 bases in between. CDR3 bases: TGCGCCAGCAGCTGGAGGACTGCCAACACCGGGGAGCTGTTTTTT. It codes for CASSWRTANTGELFF.

The rearrangement links TRBV9 to TRBJ2-5; D is perhaps TRBD1 (6 bases). The CDR3 covers 19 residues. Germline V gives CDR1 SGDLS, CDR2 YYNGEE. The V and J ends lost 0 bases and 2 bases respectively, with 23 bases between them. CDR3 DNA: TGTGCCAGCAGCGTAGGGAGGAAGGGTTGGACAGCTATTCAAGAGACCCAGTACTTC. This gives the protein CASSVGRKGWTAIQETQYF. Full variable domain (remainder filled in from reference TRBV9 and TRBJ2-5): DSGVTQTPKHLITATGQRVTLRCSPRSGDLSVYWYQQSLDQGLQFLIQYYNGEERAKGNILERFSAQQFPDLHSELNLSSLELGDSALYFCASSVGRKGWTAIQETQYFGPGTRLLVL.

CDR3 amino acids: CASSLGGRARGNEQFF. CDR3 DNA: TGCGCCAGCAGCCTAGGCGGGAGGGCTCGTGGAAATGAGCAGTTCTTC. The chain employs TRBV4-3 and TRBJ2-1; 9 bases are shared with TRBD2. Germline-derived CDR1 and CDR2 are LGHNA and YSLEER. The CDR3 contains 16 residues. With V trimmed by 4 bases and J by 7 bases, 11 bases remained unmatched.

The chain recombines TRBV5-1 with TRBJ1-5; unclear D gene. The CDR3 runs to 13 residues. With 0 bases removed from V and 4 bases from J, the gap between germline ends came to 5 bases. CDR1 SGHRS and CDR2 YFSETQ come from the germline V gene. The CDR3 DNA is TGCGCCAGCAGCTTGGAGACAAATCAGCCCCAGCATTTT. It specifies CASSLETNQPQHF.

The chain has TRBV2 and TRBJ2-7, with D hard to call. The CDR3 runs 12 residues. CDR1 and CDR2 from the germline V gene are SNHLY and FYNNEI. Trimming pared 8 bases from V and 2 bases from J, leaving 10 bases between. In nucleotides, the CDR3 is TGTGCCAGCGACGGACCAACCTACGAGCAGTACTTC. This codes for CASDGPTYEQYF.